Listed here are 25 T cell receptor beta chains from one sample, sequenced in a study of circulating tumor DNA in untreated peripheral T-cell lymphoma. The table came from immunoSEQ multiplex PCR; TCRdb's copy has only in-frame clones and leaves some out. There are some 10,000 clones in the sample; approximately 72% occur only once, and roughly 31% lies in the top ten. Sequencing used tumor tissue. All receptors derive from a human donor with peripheral T-cell lymphoma.

This clone was picked up one time. CDR3 region: CASSSSDRIYGYTF. The CDR3 bases are TGTGCCAGCAGTTCCTCGGACAGGATCTATGGCTACACCTTC. The V call is TRBV28, the J call TRBJ1-2, with 7 bases that match TRBD1. This CDR3 contains 14 residues. With 4 bases clipped from V and 4 bases from J, the junction kept 6 bases outside the gene matches. The V gene's germline CDR1 is MDHEN and CDR2 SYDVKM.

The chain links TRBV5-1 to TRBJ2-7; the D gene could be TRBD1 or TRBD2 (6 bases each). The V gene lost 2 bases and the J gene lost 0 bases, with 9 bases spanning the gap. The CDR3 sequence is 14 residues long. In germline, CDR1 is SGHRS, CDR2 YFSETQ. The CDR3 region has the DNA TGCGCCAGCAGCTTAGGGGGGATCTCCTACGAGCAGTACTTC. This gives the protein CASSLGGISYEQYF.

The chain has TRBV6-8 and TRBJ2-5, with TRBD2 matching over 8 bases. The CDR3 covers 14 residues. The germline V gene has CDR1 MNHGY and CDR2 SAAAGT. The junction had 4 bases not matched to a gene; V was cut back by 2 bases and J by 5 bases. The CDR3: CASSYAWTSETQYF. CDR3 coding DNA: TGTGCCAGCAGTTACGCCTGGACTAGCGAGACCCAGTACTTC.

The rearrangement joins TRBV5-1 to TRBJ2-7, with D perhaps TRBD1 or TRBD2 (5 bases each). The V end lost 4 bases, the J end lost 1 base, and 15 bases lay between the germline ends. Germline lookup yields CDR1 SGHRS and CDR2 YFSETQ. CDR3 length: 15 amino acids. DNA for the CDR3: TGCGCCAGCAGCCAGGGACCTTCTTTATCCTACGAGCAGTACTTC. Amino acids: CASSQGPSLSYEQYF.

The sample holds one count of this clone. V and J are TRBV11-3 and TRBJ1-1; 7 bases match TRBD1. Germline values: CDR1 SGHNT, CDR2 YENEEA. V shed 3 bases and J 5 bases; nucleotides not matched to a gene: 9. The CDR3 contains 15 residues. The CDR3 spells CASSFGGQEDTEAFF. The CDR3 coding sequence is TGTGCCAGCAGCTTTGGAGGACAGGAGGATACTGAAGCTTTCTTT. Combining the CDR3 with reference TRBV11-3 and TRBJ1-1 gives the whole variable domain EAGVVQSPRYKIIEKKQPVAFWCNPISGHNTLYWYLQNLGQGPELLIRYENEEAVDDSQLPKDRFSAERLKGVDSTLKIQPAELGDSAVYLCASSFGGQEDTEAFFGQGTRLTVV.

The chain employs TRBV9 and TRBJ1-1, with 8 bases matching TRBD1. There are 17 residues in the CDR3. The V gene's germline CDR1 is SGDLS and CDR2 YYNGEE. Trimming took 5 bases from V and 0 from J; bases not matched to a gene: 12. The CDR3 is CASSETGAATMNTEAFF. The CDR3 DNA reads TGTGCCAGCAGTGAGACAGGGGCCGCCACGATGAACACTGAAGCTTTCTTT.

The gene calls are TRBV12-5 and TRBJ1-1; D may be TRBD1 (5 bases). The CDR3 has 12 amino acids. Germline V CDR1 and CDR2: LGHNT, FRNRAP. The ends were cut back, 1 base at V and 5 bases at J, with 5 bases in the middle. CDR3 region: CASGLGGTEAFF. The DNA of the CDR3 is TGTGCTAGTGGTTTGGGGGGGACTGAAGCTTTCTTT.

This clone was detected once. The gene calls are TRBV11-3 and TRBJ2-2, with TRBD2 identical over 15 bases. The CDR3 has 15 residues. V dropped 5 bases and J dropped 10; count of bases not matched to a gene: 5. Germline V gene lookup returns CDR1 SGHNT and CDR2 YENEEA. CDR3 residues: CASSPGTSGGSELFF. The CDR3, as DNA: TGTGCCAGCAGCCCCGGGACTAGCGGGGGGTCGGAGCTGTTTTTT.

This chain connects TRBV19 to TRBJ2-2; the D is unclear. The V gene lost 5 bases and the J gene lost 2 bases, with 6 bases spanning the gap. Germline V lookup: CDR1 LNHDA, CDR2 SQIVND (reference sequence). The CDR3 extends over 13 amino acids. This CDR3 reads CASSFRNTGELFF. Written as DNA, the CDR3 is TGTGCCAGTAGTTTCAGAAACACCGGGGAGCTGTTTTTT.

The table lists this clone with a count of one. V usage is TRBV5-1 and J usage is TRBJ2-6, with TRBD1 matching over 7 bases. This CDR3 region has 16 residues. The germline V gene encodes CDR1 SGHRS and CDR2 YFSETQ. V gave up 5 bases and J gave up 4 bases; unmatched junction bases: 9. CDR3 amino acids: CASRKGALEGANVLTF. CDR3 nucleotides: TGCGCCAGCAGGAAGGGGGCGCTTGAGGGGGCCAACGTCCTGACTTTC.

This chain joins TRBV6-8 and TRBJ2-3, with TRBD1 matching over 8 bases. The V gene end was trimmed by 2 bases and the J gene end by 3 bases; junction bases not matched to a gene: 7. The CDR3 spans 16 residues. Germline assignment: CDR1 MNHGY and CDR2 SAAAGT. CDR3 coding DNA: TGTGCCAGCAGTTACGGTGGCAGGGGGCATACAGATACGCAGTATTTT. Its translation: CASSYGGRGHTDTQYF.

The chain carries TRBV5-1 and TRBJ1-5; D uncertain. V shed 2 bases and J shed 0 bases, with 6 bases lying between them. CDR3 length equals 14 residues. Germline V gives CDR1 SGHRS, CDR2 YFSETQ. The CDR3 DNA is TGCGCCAGCAGCTTAGGCTCTAGCAATCAGCCCCAGCATTTT. Amino acid sequence: CASSLGSSNQPQHF.

J is TRBJ2-3 and V is TRBV11-3, with TRBD2 matching over 10 bases. CDR1 and CDR2 from the germline V gene are SGHNT and YENEEA. With 3 bases clipped from V and 6 bases from J, the junction kept 6 bases outside the gene matches. There are 15 residues in the CDR3. The DNA for the CDR3 is TGTGCCAGCAGCTTTTGGGGGACTAGCGTGGATACGCAGTATTTT. Translation gives CASSFWGTSVDTQYF.

The chain recombines TRBV6-8 with TRBJ2-5, with D tentatively TRBD1 or TRBD2 (6 bases each). V was cut by 7 bases and J by 5 bases, with 20 bases left in between. Germline V gene lookup returns CDR1 MNHGY and CDR2 SAAAGT. The CDR3 is made up of 15 amino acids. Here the CDR3 DNA reads TGTGCCAGCAACCAACTACGGGGGCTGAGGGAGACCCAGTACTTC. Protein sequence: CASNQLRGLRETQYF.

J is TRBJ2-5 and V is TRBV11-3, with 9 bases that match TRBD2. CDR1 SGHNT and CDR2 YENEEA come from the germline V gene. The CDR3 consists of 15 residues. V was pared by 5 bases and J by 2 bases, with 6 bases of the junction left unmatched. CDR3 residues: CASSPWLAGQETQYF. The CDR3, as DNA: TGTGCCAGCAGCCCCTGGCTAGCGGGGCAAGAGACCCAGTACTTC.

V gene TRBV7-7 combines with J gene TRBJ1-4; TRBD1 matches at 10 bases. The CDR3 contains 16 residues. The J segment lost 3 bases and the V segment lost 1 base, leaving 2 bases of the junction unmatched. Germline V gene lookup returns CDR1 SSHAT and CDR2 FNYEAQ (reference sequence). The DNA of the CDR3 is TGTGCCAGCAGCTTAGGACAGGGGGCGGCTAATGAAAAACTGTTTTTT. It specifies CASSLGQGAANEKLFF.

V and J are TRBV12-5 and TRBJ2-6; 7 positions agree with TRBD1. Germline trimming cut 4 bases from V and 2 bases from J; bases unmatched to any gene: 11. The germline V gene encodes CDR1 LGHNT and CDR2 FRNRAP. This CDR3 is 18 amino acids long. The CDR3 loop is CASGSKRGLQTGANVLTF. CDR3 sequence (DNA): TGTGCTAGTGGTTCCAAAAGGGGGCTGCAGACTGGGGCCAACGTCCTGACTTTC. Complete variable domain (other parts from reference TRBV12-5 and TRBJ2-6): DARVTQTPRHKVTEMGQEVTMRCQPILGHNTVFWYRQTMMQGLELLAYFRNRAPLDDSGMPKDRFSAEMPDATLATLKIQPSEPRDSAVYFCASGSKRGLQTGANVLTFGAGSRLTVL.

The rearrangement links TRBV23-1 to TRBJ2-3; TRBD2 aligns across 7 bases. TRBV23-1 is noted as an ORF with a role that remains uncertain. The CDR3 has 13 residues. Germline trimming cut 8 bases from V and 6 bases from J; bases unmatched to any gene: 8. The CDR3 reads CASGLAGDDTQYF. CDR3 in DNA: TGCGCCAGCGGCCTGGCGGGGGACGATACGCAGTATTTT.

This clone was recorded once. The gene calls are TRBV14 and TRBJ1-1, with D maybe TRBD1 (6 bases). CDR3 length equals 14 residues. Germline V gene data show CDR1 as SGHDN and CDR2 as FVKESK. Trimming took 2 bases from V and 3 from J, leaving 10 bases between them. The CDR3 is CASSQQGSYTEAFF. The CDR3 DNA is TGTGCCAGCAGCCAACAGGGGTCTTACACTGAAGCTTTCTTT.

This chain joins TRBV1 and TRBJ1-1; the D call in the table, TRBD1, was not verified against the DNA. TRBV1 is a listed pseudogene. The CDR3 consists of 14 residues. DNA for the CDR3: TGCGCCAGCAGCTGGGACAGGGGGAACACTGAAGCTTTCTTT. The encoded protein is CASSWDRGNTEAFF.

This clone was picked up a small number of times. J is TRBJ1-2 and V is TRBV11-3; no reliable D call. CDR3 length: 15 amino acids. Trimming took 3 bases from V and 2 from J, leaving 13 bases between them. The germline V gene has CDR1 SGHNT and CDR2 YENEEA. This CDR3 reads CASSLVPGWNYGYTF. The CDR3 nucleotides read TGTGCCAGCAGCTTGGTTCCAGGTTGGAACTATGGCTACACCTTC.

This clone showed up just once. The V and J genes are TRBV19 and TRBJ1-1; D call uncertain. The CDR3 consists of 16 residues. Germline V gene lookup returns CDR1 LNHDA and CDR2 SQIVND (reference sequence). V was clipped by 5 bases and J by 5 bases, with 21 bases between them. This chain's CDR3 is CASSVPSALLGTEAFF. The CDR3 DNA reads TGTGCCAGTAGTGTCCCCAGCGCCCTCTTGGGAACTGAAGCTTTCTTT.

Concerning this clone itself: Germline is not matched at one junction end, which may reflect a read error. The rearrangement links TRBV28 to TRBJ2-7; the D call may be TRBD1 or TRBD2 (5 bases each). CDR1 MDHEN and CDR2 SYDVKM come from the germline V gene. The CDR3 extends over 15 amino acids. The CDR3 sequence is CASSVWDGSSYEQYF. CDR3 DNA sequence: TGTGCCAGCAGTGTATGGGACGGCTCTTCCTACGAGCAGTACTTC. The full variable domain, completed using reference TRBV28 and TRBJ2-7, is DVKVTQSSRYLVKRTGEKVFLECVQDMDHENMFWYRQDPGLGLRLIYFSYDVKMKEKGDIPEGYSVSREKKERFSLILESASTNQTSMYLCASSVWDGSSYEQYFGPGTRLTVT.

This chain uses TRBV12-2 with TRBJ1-5; whether TRBD1, the table's D call, matches the DNA was not checked. TRBV12-2 is recorded as a pseudogene. The CDR3 is 16 residues long. The CDR3 sequence is CASRPEPGGRNQPQHF. In DNA, the CDR3 is TGTGCAAGTCGCCCAGAGCCAGGGGGTAGGAATCAGCCCCAGCATTTT.

This clone was recorded only once. The chain couples TRBV10-3 to TRBJ1-2; TRBD1 might be the D (6 bases). Trimming cost V 3 bases and J 4 bases, with 18 bases left between them. The CDR3 is 16 residues long. Germline V gives CDR1 ENHRY, CDR2 SYGVKD. DNA of the CDR3: TGTGCCATCAGTGAAGATTCCGGGACACAACTCTATGGCTACACCTTC. Amino acid sequence: CAISEDSGTQLYGYTF.